This T cell receptor beta chain was found in a study of cytomegalovirus exposure and HLA in healthy donors. Study-level information: In a later analysis, it was reported that the roughly 130 validation repertoires had been produced on the same platform as the 550 to 700 repertoires belonging to the first cohort.

Sequencing used immunoSEQ multiplex PCR; TCRdb keeps in-frame clones, though not all of them. The sample consists of 130,000 to 150,000 clones, just over 85% of them appearing once. This CDR3 region has 15 residues. Per the germline V gene, CDR1 is LNHDA and CDR2 is SQIVND (reference sequence). V lost 10 bases, J lost 3 bases, and 14 bases stayed unmatched. J is TRBJ1-1 and V is TRBV19; 7 bases line up with TRBD1. The sequencing sample was made of PBMCs. The clonotype was recovered from a woman aged 18 to 35 in good health and CMV-seropositive. This CDR3 reads CATRPRGRADTEAFF. CDR3 coding DNA: TGTGCCACCCGCCCAAGGGGGCGGGCGGACACTGAAGCTTTCTTT.